These 5 T cell receptor beta chains share one sample of origin, sequenced in a study of blood T cells in healthy people across ages. Sample-barcoded 5' priming and a J-beta primer mix drove a second PCR of about 6 to 12 cycles. TCRdb reprocessed the 5' RACE reads with MiXCR, giving one entry per CDR3 protein. The repertoire has around 990,000 distinct CDR3 sequences, almost 25% of them found once; the top ten carry about 0.72%. This same sample was also part of a study on T cells of mothers and their children.

The sample taken for sequencing was blood. These receptors all come from a girl under 10 years old in good health.

The chain recombines TRBV14 with TRBJ2-1; the match to TRBD1 covers 12 bases. The CDR3 spans 17 residues. V lost 4 bases, J lost 8 bases, and 12 bases stayed unmatched. Germline loops: CDR1 SGHDN, CDR2 FVKESK. CDR3: CASSPRPGQGALDEQFF. CDR3 nucleotide sequence: TGTGCCAGCAGCCCTAGACCGGGACAGGGGGCATTGGATGAGCAGTTCTTC.

The chain combines TRBV27 with TRBJ2-1, with D possibly called TRBD1 or TRBD2 (5 bases each). The CDR3 contains 17 residues. CDR1 MNHEY and CDR2 SMNVEV come from the germline V gene (reference sequence). V was shortened by 5 bases and J by 7 bases, with 24 bases between the two germline ends. The CDR3 sequence: CASSEFGTSYVPNEQFF. CDR3 nucleotide sequence: TGTGCCAGCAGTGAGTTTGGGACCTCTTATGTCCCGAATGAGCAGTTCTTC.

The rearrangement uses TRBV28 and TRBJ2-1; 10 bases map to TRBD2. V gave up 8 bases and J gave up 9 bases; unmatched junction bases: 10. The CDR3 spans 14 residues. Germline assignment: CDR1 MDHEN and CDR2 SYDVKM. CDR3 residues: CASGITLAGAEQFF. The CDR3 bases are TGTGCCAGCGGAATCACGCTAGCGGGAGCTGAGCAGTTCTTC.

The chain recombines TRBV4-1 with TRBJ2-5; perhaps TRBD1 as D (6 bases). Germline-derived CDR1 and CDR2 are MGHRA and YSYEKL. This CDR3 contains 15 residues. V was cut by 0 bases and J by 4 bases, with 12 bases left in between. The DNA of the CDR3 is TGCGCCAGCAGCCAAGAGGGGGCGGCTCTAGAGACCCAGTACTTC. Its translation is CASSQEGAALETQYF.

This clonotype was seen only once. The V gene is TRBV7-9, the J gene TRBJ1-2; the D is unclear. The CDR3 consists of 12 residues. From germline, CDR1 is SEHNR and CDR2 FQNEAQ (reference sequence). Trimming removed 4 bases from V and 8 bases from J, with 11 bases in between. DNA for the CDR3: TGTGCCAGCAGCTGGACCGCGGGGGGCTACACCTTC. It translates to CASSWTAGGYTF.